This TCR beta chain is drawn from a study of blood T cell repertoires in COVID-19. Under the authors' procedure: Estimated nucleated cell counts came from reference gene primer amplification. Clones were sequenced by immunoSEQ multiplex PCR, and TCRdb holds only the in-frame ones, with some missing. The DNA gave D and trimming, while V, J and clone size come from that table. The table records more than 50,000 clones, around 89% of them present only once. Looked up from germline, CDR1 is SNHLY and CDR2 is FYNNEI. V lost 6 bases and J 4 bases, leaving 16 bases between the germline ends. The CDR3 is 15 amino acids.

The sequenced sample consisted of peripheral blood. The sequence derives from a man aged 60-69 years with active COVID-19. The chain has TRBV2 and TRBJ1-5; weak D call: TRBD1 (6 bases). The chain's CDR3 is CASREDGGRNQPQHF. CDR3 nucleotide sequence: TGTGCCAGCAGAGAGGATGGGGGCAGGAATCAGCCCCAGCATTTT.